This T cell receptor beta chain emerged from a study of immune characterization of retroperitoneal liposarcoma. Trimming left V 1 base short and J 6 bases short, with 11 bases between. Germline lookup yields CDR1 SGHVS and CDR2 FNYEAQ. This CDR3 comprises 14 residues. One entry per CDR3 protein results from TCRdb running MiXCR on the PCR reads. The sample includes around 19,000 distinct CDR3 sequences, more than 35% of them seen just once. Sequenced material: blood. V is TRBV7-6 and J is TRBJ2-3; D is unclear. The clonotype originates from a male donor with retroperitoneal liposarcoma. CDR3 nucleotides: TGTGCCAGCAGCTTAGGCCCACCAGAGGATACGCAGTATTTT. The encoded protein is CASSLGPPEDTQYF. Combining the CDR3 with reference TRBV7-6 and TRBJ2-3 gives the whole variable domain GAGVSQSPRYKVTKRGQDVALRCDPISGHVSLYWYRQALGQGPEFLTYFNYEAQQDKSGLPNDRFSAERPEGSISTLTIQRTEQRDSAMYRCASSLGPPEDTQYFGPGTRLTVL.